The TCR beta chain described here comes from a study of shared clonotypes between healthy human individuals (dated by TCRdb to the early 2020s). Context from the whole study: A couple of women and a few men aged 18 to 49 years were included in the cohort. For each donor, CD4 naive and CD4 memory were each run on three plates, CD8 naive on two plates, and CD8 memory on one plate. The study deeply sequenced blood TCR repertoires of five healthy adults to estimate repertoire size and the extent of clonotype sharing between individuals. To increase sequencing depth and limit assay-specific biases, TCR repertoire library preparation and sequencing were carried out by different laboratories using diverse techniques. Per donor, leukapheresis produced somewhere between about 0.8 and 9 billion PBMCs. Beyond this particular receptor, the publication reports: The small number of donors limited the genetic and exposure-history diversity represented. Compared with non-shared clonotypes, the clonotypes found in all four sorted-subset donors had higher generation probabilities. Sharing across a few donors was observed for roughly 5.4% of naive CD4, about 4% of naive CD8, over 2% of memory CD4, and roughly 0.4% of memory CD8 clonotypes. Pairwise subsampling led to the expectation that sequencing depth would affect the degree of clonotype sharing among donors. Sampling was limited to blood, and TCR repertoires in tissue likely differ from TCR repertoires in blood. Larger estimated clonotype richness was generally found for naive subsets than for memory subsets. Even with the large sequencing depth, rarefaction of the sorted-subset datasets indicated that sequencing was incomplete.

Remarks on this clone: It lacks a known antigen. Base quality data are lacking; no much larger clone is found one base away.

Healthy HIV-negative adults with no recently reported acute infections or vaccinations were included as donors. All donors were Caucasian adults living in Nashville, Tennessee, USA. CD4+ T cells were enriched by magnetic negative selection, after which naive cells were positively selected on CD45RA and the negative fraction was taken as the memory subset. After blood collection by leukapheresis, PBMCs were isolated using Ficoll-Histopaque density gradient centrifugation and then cryopreserved in the vapor phase of liquid nitrogen. Analytical flow cytometry was used to check the purity and quantity of every magnetically sorted T cell population. Genomic DNA was isolated from each sorted fraction and quantified by UV absorbance on a Nanodrop 2000c. TCR CDR3 regions were amplified from genomic DNA by multiplex PCR using the deep immunoSEQ assay. For each cell subset, the extracted genomic DNA was distributed evenly across all wells of several immunoSEQ 96-well plates, and each plate served as one replicate. For sorted subsets, approximately 210 ng of genomic DNA, equivalent to some 30,000 T cell genomes, went into each replicate PCR. Purified libraries were quantified with a Qubit 3.0 fluorometer, sized on a Bioanalyzer 2100, and re-quantified with the KAPA Library Quantification kit. Every immunoSEQ 96-well plate was sequenced on a dedicated single-read 150-cycle Illumina NextSeq 550 flow cell. The original pipeline was this. Because only junctional sequences without quality scores were contained in the immunoSEQ output, filtering matching that applied to full-length reads could not be performed. Sequences were annotated with PyIR, a Python wrapper for IgBLAST v1.9, and V/J genes and CDR3 were assigned using IMGT germline references. Reads with weak V/J assignments (E-value above 1e-6), missing CDR3, stop codons, out-of-frame junctions, or ambiguous translated residues were removed. V3J clonotypes were defined as sequences sharing an identical inferred V gene, J gene, and CDR3 amino acid sequence. To compute the percentage overlap between repertoires, the number of shared unique clonotypes was divided by the size of the smaller repertoire. Richness of each repertoire was evaluated using RTK rarefaction, the Chao1 estimator, and Recon v2.1 estimates of unobserved clonotypes. OLGA was used to compute generation probabilities for all TCRbeta clonotypes that the gDNA method yielded from a handful of donors. Entries here come from immuneACCESS through TCRdb and include only in-frame sequences with V and J called. Some clones fail to appear in such tables; in the studies checked, an unresolved V gene covers under half of the shortfall, and the cause of the remainder is unknown. The V and J calls and clone size were taken over from that table, and D and trimming were inferred from the DNA. The sample table lists about 980,000 clones, around 80% of them with a count of one. Clones ranked in the top ten supply roughly 1.5% of the sample.

Reading the germline V gene gives CDR1 MNHEY and CDR2 SVGAGI. V is cut back by 5 bases and J by 4 bases, with 4 bases in the junction unmatched. The CDR3 contains 13 residues, cysteine and phenylalanine counted. This entry keeps only the CDR3 DNA: 39 bases, framed from base 1. The receptor comes from a young man in good health. The sample taken for sequencing was memory CD4+ T cells sorted from blood. The sample's cell subset or site label, decoded: CD45RA-negative fraction. The rearranged segments are TRBV6-5 and TRBJ1-1, with 7 junctional bases fitting TRBD1. The nucleotide sequence is TGTGCCAGCAGTAGCCGGGACAGCACTGAAGCTTTCTTT. It translates as CASSSRDSTEAFF.